These T cell receptor delta chains were read from a single sample in a study of Vδ1+ human thymocytes. TCRdb fed the multiplex PCR reads to CATT. Counted here are 45,000 to 60,000 delta-chain clones, approximately 15% occurring once; the ten biggest clones make up roughly 0.5%. Sequencing was done on a sample of Vdelta1+ gamma-delta thymocytes from the thymus. The receptors were sampled from a boy younger than two who had congenital heart surgery. Both conserved end residues are part of each CDR3. The D gene is left open where the match is weak. Clone sizes are given selectively: once, few, many, or a class where the clone is expanded.

>TRDV1|few|TRDD3|TRDJ1
CALGEPASRLLPCTGGSDKLIF
TGTGCTCTTGGGGAACCCGCCTCCCGACTATTGCCGTGTACTGGGGGATCCGATAAACTCATCTTT
>TRDV2|few|TRDD3|TRDJ1
CACDTGAAPWGIRADKLIF
TGTGCCTGTGACACCGGCGCGGCCCCCTGGGGGATTCGGGCCGATAAACTCATCTTT
>TRDV1|-|TRDD3|TRDJ1
CALVRGYACENDKLIF
TGTGCTCTTGTCCGCGGATACGCTTGTGAGAACGATAAACTCATCTTT
>TRDV1|-|-|TRDJ1
CALGDPIQRRWESELIF
TGTGCTCTTGGGGATCCAATCCAGCGCAGATGGGAAAGTGAACTCATCTTT
>TRDV1|-|-|TRDJ1
CALGPITSYLVKAALNTDKLIF
TGTGCTCTTGGTCCCATCACCTCCTATCTCGTAAAGGCCGCGCTAAACACCGATAAACTCATCTTT
>TRDV2|few|TRDD3|TRDJ1
CACDTGVEVGDTTDKLIF
TGTGCCTGTGACACCGGAGTAGAGGTGGGGGATACGACCGATAAACTCATCTTT
>TRDV1|few|-|TRDJ1
CALGEGFLRYGDPPSSTDKLIF
TGTGCTCTTGGGGAAGGGTTCCTACGATATGGGGATCCTCCCTCCTCAACCGATAAACTCATCTTT
>TRDV1|few|TRDD3|TRDJ1
CALGEQSPTKPGGYPGADKLIF
TGTGCTCTTGGGGAACAGTCCCCTACAAAGCCTGGGGGATACCCCGGGGCCGATAAACTCATCTTT
>TRDV1|few|TRDD3|TRDJ1
CALGEGDGDTCSYTDKLIF
TGTGCTCTTGGGGAAGGAGACGGGGATACATGTTCGTACACCGATAAACTCATCTTT
>TRDV1|-|TRDD3|TRDJ1
CALGEPLLGIYYTDKLIF
TGTGCTCTTGGGGAACCCCTACTGGGGATTTATTACACCGATAAACTCATCTTT
>TRDV1|-|TRDD3|TRDJ1
CALGEPAFLLLGDTQNTDKLIF
TGTGCTCTTGGGGAACCGGCCTTCCTACTCCTGGGGGATACTCAGAACACCGATAAACTCATCTTT
>TRDV1|-|TRDD3|TRDJ1
CALGELTTGGYSENTDKLIF
TGTGCTCTTGGGGAACTAACTACTGGGGGATACTCGGAGAACACCGATAAACTCATCTTT
>TRDV2|many|-|TRDJ1
CACDKAATQDKLIF
TGTGCCTGTGACAAGGCAGCTACTCAAGATAAACTCATCTTT
>TRDV2|-|-|TRDJ1
CACDTPSAPSYWGYAPYTDKLIF
TGTGCCTGTGACACCCCCTCCGCTCCTTCCTACTGGGGATACGCCCCGTACACCGATAAACTCATCTTT
>TRDV1|-|TRDD3|TRDJ1
CALGEHPSYAKLLGDTGTDKLIF
TGTGCTCTTGGGGAACACCCTTCCTACGCCAAACTACTGGGGGATACGGGGACCGATAAACTCATCTTT
>TRDV1|-|TRDD2|TRDJ1
CALGNHGGLPNTLQGTYTDKLIF
TGTGCTCTTGGGAACCACGGAGGCCTTCCTAATACCTTACAGGGGACCTACACCGATAAACTCATCTTT
>TRDV1|few|TRDD3|TRDJ1
CALYLLHWGSTYTDKLIF
TGTGCTCTGTACCTTCTCCACTGGGGATCCACGTACACCGATAAACTCATCTTT